This passage covers 15 T cell receptor beta chains from one sample sequenced in a study of T cell responses to AZD1222 COVID-19 vaccine. Sequencing was performed with immunoSEQ multiplex PCR; in TCRdb, only in-frame clones are kept and a portion is missing. Of around 84,000 clones listed, 75% to 90% were seen once; the top ten hold 30% to 35%. The material sequenced was peripheral blood, taken on day 0 of AZD1222 vaccination. The receptors were sampled from an adult in good health.

The genes are TRBV18 and TRBJ2-3, with D unresolved. Deletions cut 6 bases from V and 4 bases from J, with 5 bases between. The CDR3 contains 11 residues. In germline, CDR1 is KGHSH, CDR2 LQKENI. CDR3 coding DNA: TGTGCCAGCTCGATAGCAGATACGCAGTATTTT. Its translation is CASSIADTQYF.

This chain uses TRBV9 with TRBJ1-5; possibly TRBD1 for D (5 bases). V shed 3 bases and J shed 6 bases, with 16 bases lying between them. Germline V gene sequence: CDR1 SGDLS, CDR2 YYNGEE. CDR3 length equals 15 residues. The CDR3 spells CASSGDGLGSQPQHF. The CDR3 nucleotides are TGTGCCAGCAGCGGGGACGGCCTAGGGAGTCAGCCCCAGCATTTT.

The genes are TRBV18 and TRBJ1-3; D is perhaps TRBD1 (5 bases). CDR1 and CDR2 from the germline V gene are KGHSH and LQKENI. The CDR3 runs 16 residues. The ends were cut back, 5 bases at V and 0 bases at J, with 14 bases in the middle. The CDR3 spells CASSFGQQSSGNTIYF. CDR3 DNA sequence: TGTGCCAGCTCATTCGGACAACAGAGCTCTGGAAACACCATATATTTT. Looking up the rest from reference TRBV18 and TRBJ1-3 gives the full variable domain: NAGVMQNPRHLVRRRGQEARLRCSPMKGHSHVYWYRQLPEEGLKFMVYLQKENIIDESGMPKERFSAEFPKEGPSILRIQQVVRGDSAAYFCASSFGQQSSGNTIYFGEGSWLTVV.

V and J are TRBV7-9 and TRBJ1-5, with D possibly matching TRBD1 (6 bases). V lost 3 bases to trimming and J lost 2 bases, with 11 bases between them. Germline values: CDR1 SEHNR, CDR2 FQNEAQ (reference sequence). The CDR3 is made up of 15 amino acids. This chain's CDR3 is CASSFGGAGNQPQHF. The CDR3 DNA sequence: TGTGCCAGCAGCTTTGGGGGGGCAGGCAATCAGCCCCAGCATTTT. Together with reference TRBV7-9 and TRBJ1-5, the CDR3 gives the full variable domain: DTGVSQNPRHKITKRGQNVTFRCDPISEHNRLYWYRQTLGQGPEFLTYFQNEAQLEKSRLLSDRFSAERPKGSFSTLEIQRTEQGDSAMYLCASSFGGAGNQPQHFGDGTRLSIL.

The rearrangement uses TRBV4-1 and TRBJ2-1, with 13 bases identical to TRBD2. Germline assignment: CDR1 MGHRA and CDR2 YSYEKL. The CDR3 spans 14 residues. V was pared by 5 bases and J by 12 bases, with 7 bases of the junction left unmatched. This CDR3 reads CASSKGLAGITQFF. The CDR3 DNA sequence: TGCGCCAGCAGCAAGGGACTAGCGGGGATCACGCAGTTCTTC.

The chain combines TRBV2 with TRBJ2-1; D is ambiguous. Germline CDR1 is SNHLY and CDR2 is FYNNEI. This CDR3 is built from 11 residues. V shed 7 bases and J shed 8 bases, with 9 bases lying between them. The CDR3 region has the DNA TGTGCCAGCAACCTGGGTCATGAGCAGTTCTTC. Translation gives CASNLGHEQFF.

This sequence joins TRBV6-5 and TRBJ2-7; no definite D call. The germline V and J ends were trimmed by 7 bases and 0 bases, with 4 bases remaining between them. The CDR3 length is 11 residues. Germline CDR1 and CDR2: MNHEY and SVGAGI. This CDR3 is CASMVSYEQYF. The CDR3 region has the DNA TGTGCCAGCATGGTCTCCTACGAGCAGTACTTC.

V gene TRBV24-1 combines with J gene TRBJ1-2; TRBD1 matches 7 bases. The CDR3 runs to 13 residues. V gave up 3 bases and J gave up 8 bases; unmatched junction bases: 5. Germline lookup yields CDR1 KGHDR and CDR2 SFDVKD. CDR3 amino acids: CATSDRQGRGYTF. For the CDR3, the DNA is TGTGCCACCAGTGATAGACAGGGACGAGGCTACACCTTC.

The chain is built from TRBV11-2 and TRBJ1-6; the match to TRBD1 covers 8 bases. After removal of 4 bases from V and 0 bases from J, the junction contained 5 bases not matched to a gene. Looked up from germline, CDR1 is SGHAT and CDR2 is FQNNGV. The CDR3 has 17 amino acids. The DNA of the CDR3 is TGTGCCAGCAGCTATACAGGGGGAAGCTCCTATAATTCACCCCTCCACTTT. Translating gives CASSYTGGSSYNSPLHF.

The CDR3 nucleotides are TGTGCCAGCAGCTTGACAGGGTGGACTTCACCCCTCCACTTT. Translation: CASSLTGWTSPLHF. The chain recombines TRBV9 with TRBJ1-6; 7 nucleotides match TRBD1. The CDR3 runs to 14 residues. CDR1 and CDR2 from the germline V gene are SGDLS and YYNGEE. The V segment lost 4 bases and the J segment 9 bases; nucleotides outside the gene matches: 7.

The chain couples TRBV11-2 to TRBJ2-7; 7 nucleotides agree with TRBD2. CDR1 is SGHAT, CDR2 FQNNGV, per germline. This CDR3 comprises 14 residues. The V gene end was trimmed by 5 bases and the J gene end by 3 bases; junction bases not matched to a gene: 7. This CDR3 is CASSVSGSDYEQYF. The CDR3 DNA reads as TGTGCCAGCAGCGTTAGCGGGTCTGACTACGAGCAGTACTTC.

This sequence joins TRBV6-4 and TRBJ1-1, with 7 bases identical to TRBD1. V shed 4 bases and J 2 bases; nucleotides not matched to a gene: 4. In germline, CDR1 is MRHNA, CDR2 SNTAGT. This CDR3 contains 14 residues. CDR3 sequence reads: CASSAGTENTEAFF. The CDR3 nucleotides are TGTGCCAGCAGTGCAGGGACAGAAAACACTGAAGCTTTCTTT.

The V and J genes are TRBV28 and TRBJ1-3; no reliable D call. The CDR3 sequence is 11 residues long. V shed 3 bases and J shed 7 bases, with 4 bases lying between them. The germline V gene encodes CDR1 MDHEN and CDR2 SYDVKM. The CDR3 loop is CASSLINTIYF. In nucleotides, the CDR3 is TGTGCCAGCAGTTTGATCAACACCATATATTTT.

This chain links TRBV28 with TRBJ1-2, with TRBD1 as a possible D gene (6 bases). V shed 8 bases and J shed 7 bases, with 14 bases lying between them. Germline V gene data show CDR1 as MDHEN and CDR2 as SYDVKM. This CDR3 is built from 12 residues. CDR3 in DNA: TGTGCCAGCTACACAGGGTTGGGTGGCTACACCTTC. It codes for CASYTGLGGYTF.

The chain is built from TRBV16 and TRBJ2-7; TRBD2 matches 11 bases. V lost 2 bases and J lost 4; bases outside the gene matches: 13. The length of the CDR3 is 18 residues. Germline loops: CDR1 KGHSY, CDR2 FQNENV. CDR3 protein: CASSQGQPWASGRYEQYF. CDR3 nucleotides: TGTGCCAGCAGCCAAGGACAGCCCTGGGCTAGCGGGAGGTACGAGCAGTACTTC.